The 6 T cell receptor beta chains listed next were all sequenced from one sample in a study of Graves' ophthalmopathy and Graves' hyperthyroidism. The sequenced template was RNA, covering the TCR beta CDR3 region. The first-round RT-PCR employed HTBI primers together with the Qiagen OneStep RT-PCR kit. A multiplex PCR was then performed as the second round. TCRdb re-called the multiplex PCR reads through MiXCR, storing one row per CDR3 protein. Of around 1,200,000 distinct CDR3 sequences in the sample, about two fifths were seen once. The sequenced sample consisted of peripheral blood or thyroid tissue (not recorded which). These receptors were collected from an adult man with Graves' hyperthyroidism.

Of note for this clonotype: A much larger clone is a single base away; this may be a read error. Without the conserved terminal phenylalanine or tryptophan, this CDR3 likely stems from a read error. The V and J genes are TRBV20-1 and TRBJ2-7, with D hard to call. Germline V lookup: CDR1 DFQATT, CDR2 SNEGSKA (reference sequence). The V and J ends lost 5 bases and 5 bases respectively, with 10 bases between them. This CDR3 is built from 11 residues. The CDR3 DNA reads as TGCAGTGCTCTAACCAACAACGAGCAGTACCTC. Protein: CSALTNNEQYL.

V gene TRBV10-3 combines with J gene TRBJ2-6; a weak D match, TRBD1 (6 bases). The germline V gene encodes CDR1 ENHRY and CDR2 SYGVKD. Trimming stripped 6 bases from V and 0 bases from J, with 18 bases between. The CDR3 length is 18 residues. The CDR3 DNA is TGTGCCATCAGCCAGGACAGCGGCTACACCTCTGGGGCCAACGTCCTGACTTTC. Translating it yields CAISQDSGYTSGANVLTF.

The V call is TRBV7-9, the J call TRBJ2-5, with TRBD1 as a possible D gene (6 bases). V dropped 0 bases and J dropped 5 bases, with 10 bases sitting between them. The CDR3 consists of 14 residues. Per germline, CDR1 SEHNR and CDR2 FQNEAQ (reference sequence). For the CDR3, the DNA is TGTGCCAGCAGCTTAGCGGCAGGGGACGAGACCCAGTACTTC. Amino acid sequence: CASSLAAGDETQYF.

The chain links TRBV4-1 to TRBJ2-5; D is possibly TRBD2 (6 bases). The CDR3 is 15 amino acids. The V end lost 1 base, the J end lost 5 bases, and 14 bases lay between the germline ends. Germline CDR1 is MGHRA and CDR2 is YSYEKL. In nucleotides, the CDR3 is TGCGCCAGCAGCCAAGGAACGGGGGTCCCGGAGACCCAGTACTTC. This translates into CASSQGTGVPETQYF.

The rearrangement joins TRBV7-9 to TRBJ1-3; D is unclear. Germline V gene data show CDR1 as SEHNR and CDR2 as FQNEAQ (reference sequence). The CDR3 is made up of 15 amino acids. The ends were cut back, 4 bases at V and 1 base at J, with 11 bases in the middle. CDR3 DNA sequence: TGTGCCAGCAGCTATCTCGGGCGGTCTGGAAACACCATATATTTT. The encoded protein is CASSYLGRSGNTIYF.

For this clonotype: A read error may account for a junction end that differs from germline. The CDR3 protein is CAGSLTGANQPQHF. DNA of the CDR3: TGTGCCGGCAGCTTGACAGGGGCTAATCAGCCCCAGCATTTT. V is TRBV5-5 and J is TRBJ1-5; 8 positions agree with TRBD1. The germline V gene encodes CDR1 SGHKS and CDR2 YYEKEE (reference sequence). The CDR3 totals 14 residues.